The sequence of this T cell receptor (beta chain) was determined in a study of long-term antiretroviral therapy in people with HIV. Version v3.0 of the immunoSEQ assay was performed at survey level. TCRdb keeps only in-frame clones here, not all; method: immunoSEQ multiplex PCR. The profile shows fewer than 25,000 clones, 81% of them singletons. The material sequenced was unsorted PBMCs, taken 4.4 years after starting antiretroviral therapy. The source of this sequence is a young man with HIV.

This CDR3 reads CASSDSQGPLTGANVLTF. CDR3 sequence (DNA): TGTGCCAGCAGTGACTCACAGGGCCCCCTTACTGGGGCCAACGTCCTGACTTTC. This rearrangement joins TRBV6-4 to TRBJ2-6, with a tentative D call TRBD1 (6 bases). The CDR3 sequence is 18 residues long. Per the germline V gene, CDR1 is MRHNA and CDR2 is SNTAGT. V shed 0 bases and J shed 2 bases, with 14 bases lying between them.